A single sample gave rise to the 16 T cell receptor beta chains below, sequenced in a study of blood T cell repertoires in COVID-19. The data were produced by immunoSEQ multiplex PCR, yet TCRdb's version contains in-frame clones alone and is incomplete. The sample consists of about 76,000 clones, around 87% of them appearing once. The sample comprised peripheral blood. These receptors were obtained from a woman older than 75 with active or convalescent COVID-19.

The chain employs TRBV5-4 and TRBJ2-5, with D possibly TRBD2 on 7 matching bases. Germline V gene lookup returns CDR1 SGHNT and CDR2 YYREEE (reference sequence). CDR3 length: 16 residues. V lost 4 bases, J lost 1 base, and 17 bases lay in between. DNA for the CDR3: TGTGCCAGCAGCCCGAGGGAGGGGGGGCCCCAAGAGACCCAGTACTTC. This codes for CASSPREGGPQETQYF.

The gene calls are TRBV5-4 and TRBJ2-1; TRBD2 matches 10 bases. CDR1 and CDR2 from the germline V gene are SGHNT and YYREEE (reference sequence). This CDR3 is built from 15 residues. V lost 5 bases and J lost 2; bases outside the gene matches: 4. The CDR3 DNA follows: TGTGCCAGCAGAGTTACTAGCGGGGCCTACAATGAGCAGTTCTTC. Residues: CASRVTSGAYNEQFF.

The V and J genes are TRBV5-1 and TRBJ2-1, with TRBD2 matching over 10 bases. CDR3 length: 15 residues. Trimming removed 2 bases from V and 7 bases from J; junction bases left unmatched: 6. Germline CDR1 is SGHRS and CDR2 is YFSETQ. CDR3 nucleotides: TGCGCCAGCAGCTTAGGGACTAGCGTTGGTAATGAGCAGTTCTTC. This sequence encodes CASSLGTSVGNEQFF.

The chain recombines TRBV27 with TRBJ1-2; 12 bases align to TRBD1. V shed 4 bases and J 6 bases; nucleotides not matched to a gene: 6. The CDR3 totals 15 residues. Germline CDR1 and CDR2: MNHEY and SMNVEV (reference sequence). The CDR3 spells CASSSRDRGLDGYTF. DNA for the CDR3: TGTGCCAGCAGTTCCCGGGACAGGGGGCTGGATGGCTACACCTTC.

The rearrangement uses TRBV30 and TRBJ1-2, with a possible D match to TRBD1 (5 bases). V dropped 2 bases and J dropped 4 bases, with 14 bases sitting between them. The CDR3 runs 14 residues. The germline V gene has CDR1 GTSNPN and CDR2 SVGIG (reference sequence). CDR3 DNA: TGTGCCTGGAGTAGGCCACAGGTTCCCTATGGCTACACCTTC. Translation gives CAWSRPQVPYGYTF.

The CDR3 DNA sequence: TGTGCCAGCAGCGCCCGACTAGTTTCCGGGGAGCTGTTTTTT. This codes for CASSARLVSGELFF. The V and J genes are TRBV9 and TRBJ2-2, with D possibly being TRBD2 (6 bases). CDR1 is SGDLS and CDR2 is YYNGEE in the germline V gene. The CDR3 totals 14 residues. Between the trimmed V and J ends, which lost 3 bases and 6 bases, there was a span of 12 bases.

CDR3 amino acids: CASMMWGVGSSPLHF. The DNA of the CDR3 is TGTGCCAGCATGATGTGGGGGGTGGGGAGTTCACCCCTCCACTTT. The chain recombines TRBV2 with TRBJ1-6, with D perhaps TRBD1 (5 bases). V lost 7 bases, J lost 9 bases, and 19 bases lay in between. The CDR3 contains 15 residues. Germline CDR1 and CDR2: SNHLY and FYNNEI. The complete variable domain, with remaining parts taken from reference TRBV2 and TRBJ1-6, reads EPEVTQTPSHQVTQMGQEVILRCVPISNHLYFYWYRQILGQKVEFLVSFYNNEISEKSEIFDDQFSVERPDGSNFTLKIRSTKLEDSAMYFCASMMWGVGSSPLHFGNGTRLTVT.

The rearrangement joins TRBV30 to TRBJ2-2, with 9 bases aligning to TRBD1. Germline V gives CDR1 GTSNPN, CDR2 SVGIG (reference sequence). The CDR3 is made up of 15 amino acids. V was pared by 3 bases and J by 5 bases, with 7 bases of the junction left unmatched. The DNA of the CDR3 is TGTGCCTGGAGATATACAGGGGGCTTAACCGGGGAGCTGTTTTTT. Its translation: CAWRYTGGLTGELFF. The full variable domain, its missing parts supplied by reference TRBV30 and TRBJ2-2, is SQTIHQWPATLVQPVGSPLSLECTVEGTSNPNLYWYRQAAGRGLQLLFYSVGIGQISSEVPQNLSASRPQDRQFILSSKKLLLSDSGFYLCAWRYTGGLTGELFFGEGSRLTVL.

The V call is TRBV7-2, the J call TRBJ1-5; D gene ambiguous. V was shortened by 6 bases and J by 2 bases, with 11 bases between the two germline ends. Germline V gives CDR1 SGHTA, CDR2 FQGNSA. CDR3 size: 14 residues. The CDR3: CASSSEVGNQPQHF. The CDR3 DNA sequence: TGTGCCAGCAGTAGTGAGGTTGGCAATCAGCCCCAGCATTTT. The variable domain in full, with the rest retrieved from reference TRBV7-2 and TRBJ1-5, is GAGVSQSPSNKVTEKGKDVELRCDPISGHTALYWYRQSLGQGLEFLIYFQGNSAPDKSGLPSDRFSAERTGGSVSTLTIQRTQQEDSAVYLCASSSEVGNQPQHFGDGTRLSIL.

The genes are TRBV3-1 (or the pseudogene TRBV3-2) and TRBJ1-4; 7 positions match TRBD1. This CDR3 is built from 14 residues. Germline values: CDR1 LGHDT, CDR2 YNNKEL (reference sequence). The ends lost 8 bases at V and 8 bases at J; junction bases unmatched: 11. The CDR3 bases are TGTGCCAGCTCAGAGGACAGGAGGTCGGAAAAACTGTTTTTT. Encoded protein: CASSEDRRSEKLFF.

The chain has TRBV11-2 and TRBJ1-3; TRBD1 aligns across 7 bases. After removal of 1 base from V and 2 bases from J, the junction contained 5 bases not matched to a gene. The CDR3 spans 16 residues. Germline-derived CDR1 and CDR2 are SGHAT and FQNNGV. CDR3 nucleotide sequence: TGTGCCAGCAGCTTAGTACCGACAGGGCCTGGAAACACCATATATTTT. Translation: CASSLVPTGPGNTIYF.

V is TRBV29-1 and J is TRBJ1-2, with D maybe TRBD1 (5 bases). Trimming pared 7 bases from V and 5 bases from J, leaving 14 bases between. The germline gives CDR1 SQVTM, CDR2 ANQGSEA. The CDR3 contains 12 residues. CDR3 amino acids: CSARQGLYGYTF. CDR3 in DNA: TGCAGCGCTCGGCAGGGACTATATGGCTACACCTTC.

This chain uses TRBV28 with TRBJ1-5, with a weak D call TRBD1 (5 bases). V was trimmed by 2 bases and J by 3 bases, leaving 20 bases between them. The CDR3 spans 18 residues. Germline-derived CDR1 and CDR2 are MDHEN and SYDVKM. The CDR3 DNA reads as TGTGCCAGCAGTTTACCCATAATTCCTCAGGGTGACAATCAGCCCCAGCATTTT. Its protein is CASSLPIIPQGDNQPQHF.

The chain couples TRBV5-1 to TRBJ1-5; D gene uncertain. Trimming removed 0 bases from V and 4 bases from J, with 8 bases in between. Per the germline V gene, CDR1 is SGHRS and CDR2 is YFSETQ. The CDR3 sequence is 14 residues long. DNA for the CDR3: TGCGCCAGCAGCTTGGATGCAGTAAATCAGCCCCAGCATTTT. Amino acids: CASSLDAVNQPQHF.

This chain joins TRBV18 and TRBJ1-5; D is possibly TRBD1 (6 bases). Germline CDR1 KGHSH, CDR2 LQKENI. V was trimmed by 2 bases and J by 0 bases, leaving 8 bases between them. The CDR3 has 15 amino acids. The CDR3 here is CASSPGQYSNQPQHF. DNA of the CDR3: TGTGCCAGCTCACCAGGACAGTATAGCAATCAGCCCCAGCATTTT.

J is TRBJ1-5 and V is TRBV7-9; no reliable D call. The germline CDR1 and CDR2 sequences are SEHNR and FQNEAQ (reference sequence). The CDR3 has 13 amino acids. Trimming removed 2 bases at V and 5 bases at J, with 7 bases between. CDR3 sequence: CASSLSGDQPQHF. The CDR3 coding sequence is TGTGCCAGCAGCTTATCCGGGGATCAGCCCCAGCATTTT.